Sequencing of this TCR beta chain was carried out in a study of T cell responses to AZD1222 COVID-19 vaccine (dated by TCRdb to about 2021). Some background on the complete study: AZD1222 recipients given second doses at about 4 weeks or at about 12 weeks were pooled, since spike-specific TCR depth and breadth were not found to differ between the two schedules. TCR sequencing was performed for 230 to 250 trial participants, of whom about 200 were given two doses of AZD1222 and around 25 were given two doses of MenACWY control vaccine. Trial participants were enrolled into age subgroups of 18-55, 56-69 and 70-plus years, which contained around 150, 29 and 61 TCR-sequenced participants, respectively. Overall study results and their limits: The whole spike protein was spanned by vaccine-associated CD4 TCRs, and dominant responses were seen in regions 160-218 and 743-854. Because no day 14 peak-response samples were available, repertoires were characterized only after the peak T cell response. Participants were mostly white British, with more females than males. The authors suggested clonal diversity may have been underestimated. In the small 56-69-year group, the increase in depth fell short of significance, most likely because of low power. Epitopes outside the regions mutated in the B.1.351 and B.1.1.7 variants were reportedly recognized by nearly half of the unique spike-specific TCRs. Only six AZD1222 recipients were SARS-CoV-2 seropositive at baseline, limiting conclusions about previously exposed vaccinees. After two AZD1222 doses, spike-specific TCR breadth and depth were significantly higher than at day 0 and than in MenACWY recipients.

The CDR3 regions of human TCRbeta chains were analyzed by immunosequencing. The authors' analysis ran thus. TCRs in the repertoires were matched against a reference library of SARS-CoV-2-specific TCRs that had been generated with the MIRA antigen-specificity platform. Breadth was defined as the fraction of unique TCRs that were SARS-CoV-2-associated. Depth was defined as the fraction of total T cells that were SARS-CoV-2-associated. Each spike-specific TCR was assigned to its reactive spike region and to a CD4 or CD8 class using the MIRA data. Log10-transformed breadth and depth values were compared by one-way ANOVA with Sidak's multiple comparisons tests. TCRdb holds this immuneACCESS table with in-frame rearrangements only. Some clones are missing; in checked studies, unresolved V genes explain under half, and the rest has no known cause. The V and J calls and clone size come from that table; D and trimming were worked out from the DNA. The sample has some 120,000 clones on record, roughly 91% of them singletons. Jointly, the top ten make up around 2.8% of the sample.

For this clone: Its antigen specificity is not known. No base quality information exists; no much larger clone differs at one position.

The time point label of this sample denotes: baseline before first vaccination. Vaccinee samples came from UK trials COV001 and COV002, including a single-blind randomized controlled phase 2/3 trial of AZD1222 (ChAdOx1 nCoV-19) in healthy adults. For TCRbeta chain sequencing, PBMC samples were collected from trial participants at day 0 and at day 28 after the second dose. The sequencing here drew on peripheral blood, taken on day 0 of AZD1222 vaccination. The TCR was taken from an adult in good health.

The CDR3 region has the sequence CASSPREATNEKLFF. Read as DNA, the sequence is TGTGCCAGCAGCCCTAGAGAAGCAACTAATGAAAAACTGTTTTTT. Here the chain combines TRBV9 and TRBJ1-4; the D gene lacks a confident call. Deletion took 4 bases off V and 0 bases off J, with a span of 10 bases between the germline ends. The CDR3 starts with the cysteine, ends with the phenylalanine, and has 15 residues. Of all the DNA, just the CDR3 is kept, 45 bases in frame from base 1. CDR1 and CDR2, per the germline V gene, are SGDLS and YYNGEE.